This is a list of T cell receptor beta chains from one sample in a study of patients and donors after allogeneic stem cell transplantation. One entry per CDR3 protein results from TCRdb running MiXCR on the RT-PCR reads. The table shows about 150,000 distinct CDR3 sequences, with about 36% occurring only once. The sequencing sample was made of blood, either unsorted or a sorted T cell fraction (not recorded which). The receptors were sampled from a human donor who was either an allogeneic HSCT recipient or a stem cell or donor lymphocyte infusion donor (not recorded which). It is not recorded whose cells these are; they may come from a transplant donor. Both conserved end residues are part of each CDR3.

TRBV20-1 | CSAREPIYRRGDTEAFF
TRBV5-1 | CASSWGTGTNTEAFF
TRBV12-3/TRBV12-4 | CASRAPRATNEKLFF
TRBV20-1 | CSALGRPRSNQPQHF
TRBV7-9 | CASSSDTAEQFF
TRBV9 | CASSADGEATGELFF
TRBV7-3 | CASSTPSGSNTGELFF
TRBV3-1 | CASSQVAGSYEQYF
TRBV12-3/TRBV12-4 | CASSSTRVRGDF
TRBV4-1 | CASSRFRGGADTQYF
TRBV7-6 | CASSLGYAEHSRFTGELFF
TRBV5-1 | CASSLVQGLDEAFF
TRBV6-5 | CASSYTQGGSEAFF
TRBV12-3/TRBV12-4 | CASSFRGHTGELFF
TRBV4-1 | CASSQGHSENEKLFF
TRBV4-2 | CASSQQGFHEKLFF
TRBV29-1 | CSVGQGPNYGYTF
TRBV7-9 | CAGNRDNSNTGELFF
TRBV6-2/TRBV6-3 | CASSFTRDVGGEKLFF
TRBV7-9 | CASSLGDSPNEKLFF
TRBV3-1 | CASSQALQRTEAFF
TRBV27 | CAIGTDHGYTF
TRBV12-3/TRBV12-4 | CASSPRGGVLFF
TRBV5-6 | CASSLNQGLQPQHF
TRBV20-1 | CSATPRFTEAFF
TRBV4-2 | CASSLSVGGATYEQYF
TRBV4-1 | CASSARDLSEAFF
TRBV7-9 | CASSHRTEAFF
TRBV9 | CASSPRTGTYGYTF